These 3 T cell receptor beta chains came from one sample sequenced in a study of T cell clonality in common variable immunodeficiency (dated by TCRdb to between 2014 and 2017). Antigen specificity for these receptors is unknown. Points the paper makes about the study in general: Fewer deletions and N-nucleotide insertions were reportedly observed in CVID TCRbeta sequences, and highly modified clones with 13 or more V deletions were reportedly absent from CVID TCRbeta sequences.

Preparation of the library involved the immunoSEQ multiplex PCR assay. TCRdb took this table from immuneACCESS and kept in-frame rearrangements with V and J called. Such tables lack part of the clones; where checked against another copy, unresolved V genes explain under half of the gap, and the rest is unexplained. In this sample the table shows approximately 20,000 clones, and no singletons are among them. The ten largest clones add up to roughly 2.5% of the sample. The specimen was peripheral blood mononuclear cells. These receptors were obtained from a human donor with common variable immunodeficiency.

This clone is labeled as medium-sized (0.01 to 0.1%). The read ends 3 residues early relative to the CDR3; the germline J gene fills the gap. The rearrangement uses TRBV20-1 and TRBJ1-5; 12 bases are a match to TRBD1. V was pared by 5 bases and J by 6 bases, with 5 bases of the junction left unmatched. The germline V gene encodes CDR1 DFQATT and CDR2 SNEGSKA (reference sequence). The CDR3 spans 14 residues. The sequenced part of the CDR3 DNA is TGCAGTGCTCCCGGGACAGGGGGCTTTCAGCCC. Protein product: CSAPGTGGFQP. The CDR3 reads in full as CSAPGTGGFQPQHF.

This clone was recorded many times. The CDR3 extends 3 residues past the end of the read, so its final part is completed from the germline J gene. V is TRBV2 and J is TRBJ2-5; 7 bases are a match to TRBD1. This CDR3 comprises 15 residues. Per germline, CDR1 SNHLY and CDR2 FYNNEI. V lost 6 bases to trimming and J lost 3 bases; unmatched junction nucleotides: 10. CDR3 region: CASSEQGTPKETQYF. Incomplete CDR3 DNA: TGTGCCAGCAGCGAACAGGGGACCCCCAAAGAGACC.

Here the CDR3 reads CASSPQEWTGELFF. The CDR3 DNA, read in part, is TGTGCCAGCAGTCCCCAGGAGTGGACCGGGGAG. This chain uses TRBV6-4 with TRBJ2-2; D is ambiguous. The CDR3 end falls 3 residues outside the read, so it is completed with the germline J gene. In germline, CDR1 is MRHNA, CDR2 SNTAGT. V was shortened by 5 bases and J by 5 bases, with 12 bases between the two germline ends. This CDR3 is 14 amino acids long.